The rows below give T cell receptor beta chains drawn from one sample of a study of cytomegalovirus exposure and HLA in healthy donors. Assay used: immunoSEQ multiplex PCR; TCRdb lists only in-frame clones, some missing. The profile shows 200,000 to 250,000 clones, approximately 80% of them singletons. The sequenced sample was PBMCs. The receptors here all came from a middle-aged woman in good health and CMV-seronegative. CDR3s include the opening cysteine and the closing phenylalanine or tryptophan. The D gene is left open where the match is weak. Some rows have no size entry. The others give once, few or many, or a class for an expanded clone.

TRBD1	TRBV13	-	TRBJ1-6	TGTGCCAGCAGCTCCCGGGACAGGGATTCACCCCTCCACTTT	CASSSRDRDSPLHF
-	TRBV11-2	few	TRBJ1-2	TGTGCCAGCAGCTTAGCTAGGGGCGGTGGCTACACCTTC	CASSLARGGGYTF
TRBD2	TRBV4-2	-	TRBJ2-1	TGTGCCAGCAGCATGAGCGGGGAACAGTTCTTC	CASSMSGEQFF
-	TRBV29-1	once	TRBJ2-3	TGCAGCGCCGCGGAGGGACAGAACACAGATACGCAGTATTTT	CSAAEGQNTDTQYF
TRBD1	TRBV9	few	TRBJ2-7	TGTGCCAGCAGCAAAGACAGGGCTACCTACGAGCAGTACTTC	CASSKDRATYEQYF
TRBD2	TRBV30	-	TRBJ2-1	TGTGCCTGGAGTGTACTTAGCGGGGTTCGCGAGGAGCAGTTCTTC	CAWSVLSGVREEQFF
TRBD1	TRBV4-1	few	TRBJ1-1	TGCGCCAGCAGCCAACCTAACAGGGGAATGAACACTGAAGCTTTCTTT	CASSQPNRGMNTEAFF
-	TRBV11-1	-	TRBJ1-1	TGTGCCAGCAGCTTAGATCGGGCTGAAGCTTTCTTT	CASSLDRAEAFF
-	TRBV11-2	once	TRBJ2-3	TGTGCCAGCAGCTTAGGGGCATCTGGAAATACGCAGTATTTT	CASSLGASGNTQYF
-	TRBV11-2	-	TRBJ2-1	TGTGCCAGCAGCTTAGAGAGCGGTTCTTTTTTAGAGCAGTTCTTC	CASSLESGSFLEQFF
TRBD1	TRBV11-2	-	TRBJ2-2	TGTGCCAGCAGCTTAGGGGACAGGGGGGTTACCGGGGAGCTGTTTTTT	CASSLGDRGVTGELFF
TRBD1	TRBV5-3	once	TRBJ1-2	TGTGCCAGAAGCCAACCGTCGGGACAGTCGGAACCTAACTATGGCTACACCTTC	CARSQPSGQSEPNYGYTF
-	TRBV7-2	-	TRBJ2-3	TGTGCCAGCAGCTTGCCCGAAGGGGTCGGGGATACGCAGTATTTT	CASSLPEGVGDTQYF